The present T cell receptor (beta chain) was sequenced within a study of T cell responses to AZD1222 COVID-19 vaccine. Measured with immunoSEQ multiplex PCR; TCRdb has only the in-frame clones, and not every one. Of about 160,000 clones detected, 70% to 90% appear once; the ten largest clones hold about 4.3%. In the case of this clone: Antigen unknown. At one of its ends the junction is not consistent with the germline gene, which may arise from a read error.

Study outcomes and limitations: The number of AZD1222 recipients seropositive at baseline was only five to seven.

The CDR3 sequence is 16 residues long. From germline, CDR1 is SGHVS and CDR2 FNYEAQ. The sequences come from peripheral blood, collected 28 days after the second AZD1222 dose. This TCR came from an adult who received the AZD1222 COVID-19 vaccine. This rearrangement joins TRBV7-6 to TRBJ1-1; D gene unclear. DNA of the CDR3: TGTGCCAGCAGATTAGCTACTGGGGTCGGGGACACTGAAGCTTTCTTT. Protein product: CASRLATGVGDTEAFF.